A single sample gave rise to the 24 T cell receptor beta chains below, sequenced in a study of blood T cell repertoires in COVID-19. Measured with immunoSEQ multiplex PCR; TCRdb has only the in-frame clones, and not every one. Counted here are about 260,000 clones, 75% to 90% occurring once; the ten biggest clones make up roughly 10%. Sequencing was performed on peripheral blood. The receptor source for this set is a woman in her 70s with COVID-19, enrolled during active disease.

V and J are TRBV30 and TRBJ1-4; possible D gene TRBD1, 5 bases. Germline V lookup: CDR1 GTSNPN, CDR2 SVGIG (reference sequence). V was cut by 0 bases and J by 3 bases, with 11 bases left in between. The CDR3 extends over 15 amino acids. This CDR3 reads CAWSVLTGANEKLFF. The CDR3 DNA follows: TGTGCCTGGAGTGTATTAACGGGGGCTAATGAAAAACTGTTTTTT.

V gene TRBV30 combines with J gene TRBJ1-2; TRBD1 agrees at 8 bases. CDR1 is GTSNPN and CDR2 is SVGIG in the germline V gene (reference sequence). V gave up 4 bases and J gave up 5 bases; unmatched junction bases: 9. The CDR3 has 14 residues. CDR3 bases: TGTGCCTGGAATCTCGGACAGGGAGCTTATGGCTACACCTTC. Translation: CAWNLGQGAYGYTF.

This chain joins TRBV6-5 and TRBJ1-1, with 8 positions matching TRBD1. The CDR3 has 13 residues. Germline-derived CDR1 and CDR2 are MNHEY and SVGAGI. V dropped 6 bases and J dropped 1; count of bases not matched to a gene: 1. CDR3 amino acids: CASRGQENTEAFF. Here the CDR3 DNA reads TGTGCCAGCAGGGGACAGGAGAACACTGAAGCTTTCTTT.

J is TRBJ2-1 and V is TRBV24-1; weak D call: TRBD2 (6 bases). Trimming took 7 bases from V and 2 from J, leaving 17 bases between them. The CDR3 extends over 16 amino acids. Looked up from germline, CDR1 is KGHDR and CDR2 is SFDVKD. The CDR3 coding sequence is TGTGCCACCAGCGACCAAGGACTAACTCCCTACAATGAGCAGTTCTTC. This encodes CATSDQGLTPYNEQFF.

CDR3 region: CATSIGGGQGNTEAFF. CDR3 in DNA: TGTGCCACCAGCATTGGAGGGGGACAGGGGAACACTGAAGCTTTCTTT. The chain couples TRBV15 to TRBJ1-1; TRBD1 aligns across 9 bases. The CDR3 totals 16 residues. The ends lost 4 bases at V and 1 base at J; junction bases unmatched: 7. Germline V gives CDR1 LNHNV, CDR2 YYDKDF (reference sequence).

The chain uses TRBV7-8 and TRBJ2-1, with D uncertain. Looked up from germline, CDR1 is SGHVS and CDR2 is FQNEAQ. Trimming stripped 3 bases from V and 10 bases from J, with 7 bases between. The CDR3 contains 11 residues. The CDR3 nucleotides read TGTGCCAGCAGCTTGGGCGCGGAGCAGTTCTTC. This sequence encodes CASSLGAEQFF.

The V gene is TRBV5-1, the J gene TRBJ1-1, with TRBD1 identical over 9 bases. The germline CDR1 and CDR2 sequences are SGHRS and YFSETQ. V shed 0 bases and J 8 bases; nucleotides not matched to a gene: 11. This CDR3 has 16 residues. The CDR3 sequence is CASSLDRDRVGREAFF. Here the CDR3 DNA reads TGCGCCAGCAGCTTGGATCGGGACAGGGTGGGTCGAGAAGCTTTCTTT.

The chain links TRBV5-1 to TRBJ2-1, with D possibly matching TRBD2 (6 bases). The CDR3 has 15 residues. Germline V lookup: CDR1 SGHRS, CDR2 YFSETQ. Trimming pared 1 base from V and 4 bases from J, leaving 12 bases between. CDR3 nucleotide sequence: TGCGCCAGCAGCTTGATGGTGGGGGGATACAATGAGCAGTTCTTC. Its protein is CASSLMVGGYNEQFF.

The rearrangement joins TRBV18 to TRBJ1-1; the match to TRBD1 covers 9 bases. CDR1 and CDR2 (germline): KGHSH, LQKENI. The J segment lost 6 bases and the V segment lost 3 bases, leaving 11 bases of the junction unmatched. CDR3 length: 16 residues. In DNA, the CDR3 is TGTGCCAGCTCACCCCAGGGACAGGGAACAGGGGCTGAAGCTTTCTTT. The encoded protein is CASSPQGQGTGAEAFF.

The chain uses TRBV3-1 (or the pseudogene TRBV3-2) and TRBJ2-3; possible D gene TRBD2, 7 bases. The ends were cut back, 3 bases at V and 2 bases at J, with 15 bases in the middle. Germline lookup yields CDR1 LGHDT and CDR2 YNNKEL (reference sequence). The CDR3 runs to 16 residues. CDR3 sequence reads: CASSQGGGSNTDTQYF. The DNA for the CDR3 is TGTGCCAGCAGCCAGGGAGGGGGGTCGAACACAGATACGCAGTATTTT.

This clone was detected only once. The rearrangement uses TRBV2 and TRBJ1-4; D gene unclear. This CDR3 has 13 amino acids. The V and J ends lost 7 bases and 3 bases respectively, with 9 bases between them. Germline assignment: CDR1 SNHLY and CDR2 FYNNEI. The CDR3 region has the DNA TGTGCCAGCAATTACAGATCTAATGAAAAACTGTTTTTT. Residues: CASNYRSNEKLFF.

The V call is TRBV28, the J call TRBJ1-1; D is unresolved. Germline V CDR1 and CDR2: MDHEN, SYDVKM. CDR3 size: 14 residues. Trimming took 6 bases from V and 5 from J, leaving 16 bases between them. CDR3 nucleotide sequence: TGTGCCAGCAGGGTCGGATCTAGTTGGACTGAAGCTTTCTTT. It is translated as CASRVGSSWTEAFF. The whole variable domain, remainder taken from reference TRBV28 and TRBJ1-1, is DVKVTQSSRYLVKRTGEKVFLECVQDMDHENMFWYRQDPGLGLRLIYFSYDVKMKEKGDIPEGYSVSREKKERFSLILESASTNQTSMYLCASRVGSSWTEAFFGQGTRLTVV.

The V and J genes are TRBV6-5 and TRBJ1-5; 7 nucleotides line up with TRBD1. Germline V gene data show CDR1 as MNHEY and CDR2 as SVGAGI. The CDR3 is 15 amino acids. The junction had 12 bases not matched to a gene; V was cut back by 6 bases and J by 7 bases. CDR3 nucleotide sequence: TGTGCCAGCAGCCACGAGACAGGGCAGGGGCAGCCCCAGCATTTT. Encoded protein: CASSHETGQGQPQHF.

V usage is TRBV12-3 or TRBV12-4 and J usage is TRBJ1-5; D call uncertain. Deletions cut 1 base from V and 11 bases from J, with 9 bases between. This CDR3 is built from 12 residues. The CDR3 reads CASSLVPVAQHF. The CDR3 DNA is TGTGCCAGCAGTTTAGTCCCCGTAGCCCAGCATTTT.

This clone was detected only once. One end of the junction varies from germline; a read error may be responsible. The chain joins TRBV24-1 to TRBJ2-7; D call uncertain. CDR3 size: 13 residues. Per germline, CDR1 KGHDR and CDR2 SFDVKD. CDR3 bases: TGTGCCACCAGTGGACCTAGTCGGTACGAGCGGTACTTC. This sequence encodes CATSGPSRYERYF.

The chain couples TRBV6-6 to TRBJ1-2, with 8 bases that match TRBD1. The CDR3 is made up of 14 amino acids. V trimming: 0 bases; J trimming: 6 bases; junction bases outside the gene matches: 3. Per the germline V gene, CDR1 is MNHNY and CDR2 is SVGAGI (reference sequence). The CDR3 here is CASSYSKQGDGYTF. The CDR3 nucleotides are TGTGCCAGCAGTTACTCGAAACAGGGGGATGGCTACACCTTC.

The chain employs TRBV19 and TRBJ1-1; 7 bases fit TRBD1. CDR3 size: 15 residues. Germline assignment: CDR1 LNHDA and CDR2 SQIVND (reference sequence). The J segment lost 1 base and the V segment lost 3 bases, leaving 5 bases of the junction unmatched. The CDR3 DNA follows: TGTGCCAGTAGTATGACTAACAGGGGGAACACTGAAGCTTTCTTT. Translation: CASSMTNRGNTEAFF.

V is TRBV6-4 and J is TRBJ1-2; 7 bases align to TRBD1. There are 14 residues in the CDR3. The germline V gene encodes CDR1 MRHNA and CDR2 SNTAGT. The V and J ends lost 0 bases and 3 bases, in that order; junction bases with no gene match: 1. The CDR3 coding sequence is TGTGCCAGCAGTGACTCGGGACAGCACTATGGCTACACCTTC. Translated: CASSDSGQHYGYTF.

The J gene is TRBJ2-3, the V gene TRBV27; D possibly corresponds to TRBD1 (5 bases). The CDR3 is 16 amino acids. CDR1 MNHEY and CDR2 SMNVEV come from the germline V gene (reference sequence). Trimming removed 8 bases at V and 0 bases at J, with 18 bases between. DNA of the CDR3: TGTGCCAGCCGAAAAAGGGGAACTCCCAGCACAGATACGCAGTATTTT. It codes for CASRKRGTPSTDTQYF.

This sequence joins TRBV11-3 and TRBJ2-1; TRBD2 matches at 9 bases. Per the germline V gene, CDR1 is SGHNT and CDR2 is YENEEA. V dropped 2 bases and J dropped 9; count of bases not matched to a gene: 11. The CDR3 sequence is 16 residues long. CDR3 protein: CASSLIGLAGKGEQFF. CDR3 DNA sequence: TGTGCCAGCAGCTTAATTGGGCTAGCGGGAAAGGGTGAGCAGTTCTTC.

This chain connects TRBV7-8 to TRBJ2-1; 8 positions agree with TRBD2. Germline CDR1 reads SGHVS; CDR2 reads FQNEAQ. Trimming at V came to 1 base and at J to 1 base, leaving 3 bases not matched to a gene. The length of the CDR3 is 16 residues. The CDR3 DNA reads as TGTGCCAGCAGCTTAGAGGCGGGAGGATCCTACAATGAGCAGTTCTTC. This codes for CASSLEAGGSYNEQFF.

V and J are TRBV7-3 and TRBJ2-5; weak D call: TRBD1 (5 bases). This CDR3 has 14 amino acids. CDR1 and CDR2 (germline): SGHTA, FQGTGA. Trimming took off 1 base at V and 7 bases at J, with 13 bases between the two ends. CDR3 DNA: TGTGCCAGCAGCTTAAGCAGGGCGTCCGGGACCCAGTACTTC. This encodes CASSLSRASGTQYF. The full variable domain, its missing parts supplied by reference TRBV7-3 and TRBJ2-5, is GAGVSQTPSNKVTEKGKYVELRCDPISGHTALYWYRQSLGQGPEFLIYFQGTGAADDSGLPNDRFFAVRPEGSVSTLKIQRTERGDSAVYLCASSLSRASGTQYFGPGTRLLVL.

The chain has TRBV5-1 and TRBJ2-7, with D tentatively TRBD1 (5 bases). V was trimmed by 0 bases and J by 3 bases, leaving 10 bases between them. The CDR3 has 14 residues. The germline V gene has CDR1 SGHRS and CDR2 YFSETQ. CDR3 sequence: CASSLADRNYEQYF. DNA for the CDR3: TGCGCCAGCAGCTTGGCCGACAGAAACTACGAGCAGTACTTC.

The chain joins TRBV6-1 to TRBJ1-6; the D gene is possibly TRBD1 (5 bases). The length of the CDR3 is 15 residues. Germline V gene data show CDR1 as MNHNS and CDR2 as SASEGT. The V gene lost 2 bases and the J gene lost 7 bases, with 12 bases spanning the gap. The CDR3 loop reads CASSELGQFNSPLHF. The CDR3, as DNA: TGTGCCAGCAGTGAATTGGGGCAGTTCAATTCACCCCTCCACTTT.